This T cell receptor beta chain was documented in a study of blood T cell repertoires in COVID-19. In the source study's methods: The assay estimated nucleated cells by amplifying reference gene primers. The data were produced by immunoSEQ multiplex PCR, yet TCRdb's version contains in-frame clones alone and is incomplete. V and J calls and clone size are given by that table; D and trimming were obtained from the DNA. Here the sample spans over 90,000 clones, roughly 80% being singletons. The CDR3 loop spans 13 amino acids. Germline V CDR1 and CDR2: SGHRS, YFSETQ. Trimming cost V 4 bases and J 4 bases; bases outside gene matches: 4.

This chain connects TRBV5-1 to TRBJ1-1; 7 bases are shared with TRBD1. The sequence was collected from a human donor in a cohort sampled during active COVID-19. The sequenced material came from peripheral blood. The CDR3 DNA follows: TGCGCCAGCAGCAGGGGGCTGGGCACTGAAGCTTTCTTT. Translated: CASSRGLGTEAFF.